This is a list of T cell receptor beta chains from one sample in a study of blood T cell repertoires in COVID-19. TCRdb's copy holds only in-frame clones and misses some; the assay was immunoSEQ multiplex PCR. The data hold fewer than 300,000 clones, with 88% observed a single time. Input material: peripheral blood. These receptors all come from a man aged 18 to 29 with active or convalescent COVID-19. CDR3s leave out the opening cysteine and the closing phenylalanine or tryptophan. D genes are given only for firm matches.

TRBJ2-7 TRBV9 TRBD1 ASSVAGQGAYEQY
TRBJ1-1 TRBV7-8 NA ASSQDSAEAF
TRBJ1-6 TRBV9 NA ASSPRAGVERNSPLH
TRBJ1-6 TRBV6-5 NA ASTRGGKVSPLH
TRBJ1-1 TRBV7-9 NA ATRFPGRVYTEAF
TRBJ2-2 TRBV6-2/TRBV6-3 TRBD1 ASSHWGQEVIYRELF
TRBJ1-2 TRBV12-5 NA ASGLAGVEGYT
TRBJ1-3 TRBV23-1 TRBD1 ASSLPCRTGANQLSGNTIY
TRBJ2-4 TRBV18 TRBD1 ASSSAWAGGASKNIQY
TRBJ1-5 TRBV6-2/TRBV6-3 NA ASSYLDRAQPQH
TRBJ2-3 TRBV5-4 NA ASSTQGPADTQY
TRBJ1-1 TRBV14 NA ASSHGIGAAF
TRBJ1-5 TRBV19 TRBD1 ASSTDRGAGQPQH
TRBJ1-6 TRBV12-3/TRBV12-4 NA ASRNSDSPLH
TRBJ2-5 TRBV4-3 NA ASSHRESRETQY
TRBJ2-1 TRBV29-1 NA SVEGLTSSYNEQF
TRBJ2-7 TRBV2 NA ASIRASFDEQY
TRBJ1-2 TRBV6-5 TRBD1 ASSNCGQGPNYGYT
TRBJ2-7 TRBV4-3 TRBD2 ASSQGGGGGSEQY
TRBJ1-3 TRBV7-6 NA ASSSETGPQSGNTIY
TRBJ2-7 TRBV5-4 TRBD1 ASSYWTGTYEQY
TRBJ2-1 TRBV2 TRBD2 ASRALAGNVFDDGNEQF
TRBJ1-2 TRBV7-9 NA ASVQDYGYT
TRBJ2-3 TRBV29-1 NA SSLGQTTDTQY
TRBJ2-2 TRBV14 TRBD1 ASSWTGLNTGELF
TRBJ1-2 TRBV29-1 NA SVPGTNGYGYT
TRBJ1-1 TRBV2 TRBD1 ASSQGDGTEAF
TRBJ1-4 TRBV7-3 NA ASSLRAGVLTNEKLF
TRBJ2-7 TRBV5-1 TRBD2 ASSREGPEQY
TRBJ2-5 TRBV10-1 NA ASSESRRVGTQY